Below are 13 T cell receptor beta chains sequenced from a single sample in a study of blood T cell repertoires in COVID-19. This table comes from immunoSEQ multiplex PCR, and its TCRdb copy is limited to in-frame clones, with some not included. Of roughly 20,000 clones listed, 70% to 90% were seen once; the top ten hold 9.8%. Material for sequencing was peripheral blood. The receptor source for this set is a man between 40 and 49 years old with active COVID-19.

The CDR3 DNA sequence: TGTGCCAGCAGCCCCTTCGGAGGGAATAGGTACGAGCAGTACTTC. This sequence encodes CASSPFGGNRYEQYF. The chain combines TRBV5-6 with TRBJ2-7, with a tentative D call TRBD2 (6 bases). Trimming left V 4 bases short and J 4 bases short, with 18 bases between. The length of the CDR3 is 15 residues. Germline V gene data show CDR1 as SGHDT and CDR2 as YYEEEE.

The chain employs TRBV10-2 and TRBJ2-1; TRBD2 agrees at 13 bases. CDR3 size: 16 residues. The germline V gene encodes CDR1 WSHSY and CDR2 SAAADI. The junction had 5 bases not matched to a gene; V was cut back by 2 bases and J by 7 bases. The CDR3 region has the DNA TGCGCCAGCAGTGAGATGGCACTAGCGGGAGGGAATGAGCAGTTCTTC. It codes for CASSEMALAGGNEQFF.

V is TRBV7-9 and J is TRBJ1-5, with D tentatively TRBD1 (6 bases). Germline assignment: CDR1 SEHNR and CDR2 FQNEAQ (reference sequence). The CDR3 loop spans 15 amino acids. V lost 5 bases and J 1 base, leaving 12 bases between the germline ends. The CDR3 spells CASSRRGGSNQPQHF. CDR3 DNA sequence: TGTGCCAGCAGCCGCAGGGGCGGGAGCAATCAGCCCCAGCATTTT.

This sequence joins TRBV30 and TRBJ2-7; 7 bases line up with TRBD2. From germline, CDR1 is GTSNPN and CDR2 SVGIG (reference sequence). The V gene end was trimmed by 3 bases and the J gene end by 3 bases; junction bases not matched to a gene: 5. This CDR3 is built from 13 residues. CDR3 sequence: CAWSPGLSYEQYF. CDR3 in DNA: TGTGCCTGGAGCCCGGGACTAAGCTACGAGCAGTACTTC.

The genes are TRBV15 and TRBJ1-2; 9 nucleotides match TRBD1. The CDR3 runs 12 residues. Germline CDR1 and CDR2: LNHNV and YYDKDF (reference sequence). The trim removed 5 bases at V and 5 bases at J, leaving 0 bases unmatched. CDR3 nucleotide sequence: TGTGCCACCAGCGGACAGGGGTATGGCTACACCTTC. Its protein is CATSGQGYGYTF.

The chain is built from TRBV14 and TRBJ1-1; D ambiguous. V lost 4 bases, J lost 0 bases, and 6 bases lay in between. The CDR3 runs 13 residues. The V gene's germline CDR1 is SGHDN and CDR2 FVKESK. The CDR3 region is CASSPFLNTEAFF. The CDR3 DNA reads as TGTGCCAGCAGCCCCTTCTTGAACACTGAAGCTTTCTTT.

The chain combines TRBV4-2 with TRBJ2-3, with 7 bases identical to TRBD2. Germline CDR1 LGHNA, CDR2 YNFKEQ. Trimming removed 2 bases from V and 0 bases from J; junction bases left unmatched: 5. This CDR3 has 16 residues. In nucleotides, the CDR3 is TGTGCCAGCAGCCAAAAAGCTAGCGGAAGCACAGATACGCAGTATTTT. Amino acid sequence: CASSQKASGSTDTQYF.

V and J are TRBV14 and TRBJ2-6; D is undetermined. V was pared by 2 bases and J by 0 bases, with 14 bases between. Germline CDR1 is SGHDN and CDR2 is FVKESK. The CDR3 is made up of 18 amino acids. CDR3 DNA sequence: TGTGCCAGCAGCCAATTAAGCAGGCTGAGCTCTGGGGCCAACGTCCTGACTTTC. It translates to CASSQLSRLSSGANVLTF. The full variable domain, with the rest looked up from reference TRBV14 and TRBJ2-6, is EAGVTQFPSHSVIEKGQTVTLRCDPISGHDNLYWYRRVMGKEIKFLLHFVKESKQDESGMPNNRFLAERTGGTYSTLKVQPAELEDSGVYFCASSQLSRLSSGANVLTFGAGSRLTVL.

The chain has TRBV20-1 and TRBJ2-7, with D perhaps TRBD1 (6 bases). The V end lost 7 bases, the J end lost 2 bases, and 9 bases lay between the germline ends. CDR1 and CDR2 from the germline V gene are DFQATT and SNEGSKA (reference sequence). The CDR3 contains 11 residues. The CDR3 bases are TGCAGTGGGACAGAAACCTACGAGCAGTACTTC. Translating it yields CSGTETYEQYF.

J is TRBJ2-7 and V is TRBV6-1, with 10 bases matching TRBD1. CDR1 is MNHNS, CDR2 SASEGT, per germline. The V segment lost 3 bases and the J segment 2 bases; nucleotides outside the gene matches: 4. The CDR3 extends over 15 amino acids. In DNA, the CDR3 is TGTGCCAGCAGTGACGGGACAGGGGATACCTACGAGCAGTACTTC. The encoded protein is CASSDGTGDTYEQYF.

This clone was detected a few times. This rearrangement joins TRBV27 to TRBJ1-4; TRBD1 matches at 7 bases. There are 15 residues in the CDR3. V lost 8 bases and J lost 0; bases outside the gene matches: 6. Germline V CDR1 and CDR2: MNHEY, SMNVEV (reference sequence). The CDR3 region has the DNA TGTGCCAGCTGTCCAGGACAGGCAACTAATGAAAAACTGTTTTTT. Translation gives CASCPGQATNEKLFF.

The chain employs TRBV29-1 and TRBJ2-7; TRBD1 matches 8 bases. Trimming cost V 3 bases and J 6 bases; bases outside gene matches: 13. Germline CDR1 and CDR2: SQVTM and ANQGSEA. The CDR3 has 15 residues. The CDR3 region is CSVEATTGDPFEQYF. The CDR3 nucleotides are TGCAGCGTTGAGGCTACGACAGGGGACCCCTTCGAGCAGTACTTC.

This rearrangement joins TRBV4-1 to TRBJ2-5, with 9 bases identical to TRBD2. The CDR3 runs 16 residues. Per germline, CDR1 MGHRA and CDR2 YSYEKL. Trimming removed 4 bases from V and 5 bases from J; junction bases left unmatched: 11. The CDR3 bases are TGCGCCAGCAGCCGCGGGGCGGGAGGGATGGGCGAGACCCAGTACTTC. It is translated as CASSRGAGGMGETQYF.